The T cell receptor (beta chain) described here comes from a study of T cells in localized non-small cell lung cancer (dated by TCRdb to the early 2020s). General notes on the study: The study analyzed T cell repertoires of about 230 early-stage NSCLC patients, comparing tumors and uninvolved tumor-adjacent lungs. The cohort was made up of around 240 treatment-naive NSCLC patients whose localized lung tumors had been resected. Of the NSCLC patients, 129 were male and approximately 110 were female, and the mean age was approximately 66 years.

At diagnosis, peripheral blood, uninvolved tumor-adjacent lung and tumor were collected and stored as a combination of fresh-frozen and FFPE material. This clone was observed a few times. There is no known antigen for this receptor. Base qualities were left out, and no much larger clone turns up one base away. The paper as a whole reports these results and caveats: Uninvolved tumor-adjacent lung showed the highest T cell clonality, higher than tumor, which suggests more focused antigenic responses in the adjacent lung. Since the design was exploratory, TCR variables were selected using unadjusted p-values with no false-discovery rate correction. Longer overall survival was associated with higher blood T cell density, whereas shorter survival was associated with higher adjacent-lung clonality. Because multi-region tumor sequencing was not done, intratumor heterogeneity could not be ruled out. A median of approximately 55 of the top 100 tumor clones were detected in paired uninvolved adjacent lung, and around 30 of these tumor clones were also found among the top 100 clones of the paired uninvolved adjacent lung.

The immunoSEQ Assay was used to sequence TCR beta CDR3 regions from DNA. Per the authors' processing: T cell density was computed as TCR beta template counts normalized to usable DNA estimated by amplifying housekeeping genes. Using the preseqR package, richness was estimated by extrapolating to 120,000 templates for tissue samples and 400,000 templates for PBMC samples. Clonality was taken to be one minus Pielou's evenness. Differential abundance testing on productive amino-acid clonotypes, with a minimum total count of 5 and an alpha of 0.1, was used to identify tissue-enriched TCRs. The Jaccard Index and the Morisita Overlap Index were used to measure repertoire overlap between compartments. GLIPH clustered TCR beta CDR3s with public tetramer-defined viral CDR3s; viral motifs required at least three viral sequences plus V-gene enrichment. TCRdb mirrors the immuneACCESS table, restricted to in-frame sequences. Some clones are absent from its copies; in checked studies, under half trace to an unresolved V gene, and the reason for the others is unknown. That table furnishes V, J and clone size, whereas the DNA furnished D and trimming. The sample table holds roughly 2,700 clones, of which 30% to 35% were seen once. The ten biggest clones cover about 18% of the sample.

Specimen: lung tumor tissue, collected before any cancer treatment. This sequence was found in a female donor older than 55 with stage II squamous cell lung carcinoma.

The CDR3 region has the sequence CASSVEPLGQGAGNTIYF. The DNA sequence reads TGTGCCAGCAGCGTAGAGCCCCTGGGACAGGGAGCCGGAAACACCATATATTTT. The rearrangement joined TRBV9 to TRBJ1-3, with 9 middle bases fitting TRBD1. Ends trimmed: V by 0 bases, J by 4 bases; bases unmatched to a gene: 11. For CDR1 and CDR2, the germline V gene lists SGDLS and YYNGEE. The CDR3 starts with the cysteine, ends with the phenylalanine, and has 18 residues. Only CDR3 DNA is held: 54 bases, read in frame from base 1.